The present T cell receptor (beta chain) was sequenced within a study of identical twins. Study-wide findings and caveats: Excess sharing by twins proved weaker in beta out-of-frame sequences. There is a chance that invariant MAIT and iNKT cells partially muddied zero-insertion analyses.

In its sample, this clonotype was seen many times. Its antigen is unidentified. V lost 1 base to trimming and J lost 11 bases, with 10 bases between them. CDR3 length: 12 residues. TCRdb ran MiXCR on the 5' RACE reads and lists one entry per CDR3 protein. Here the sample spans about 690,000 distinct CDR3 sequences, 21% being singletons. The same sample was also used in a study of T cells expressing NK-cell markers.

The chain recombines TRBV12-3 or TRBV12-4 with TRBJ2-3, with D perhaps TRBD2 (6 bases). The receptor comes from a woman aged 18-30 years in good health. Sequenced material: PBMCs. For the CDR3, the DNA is TGTGCCAGCAGTTTAGTCTCCGGGGGGCAGTATTTT. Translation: CASSLVSGGQYF.